The 2 T cell receptor beta chains below were found in one sample sequenced in a study of Graves' ophthalmopathy and Graves' hyperthyroidism. RNA transcripts were the source from which TCR beta CDR3 regions were amplified. The first round was an RT-PCR with HTBI primers, and the second round was a multiplex PCR. TCRdb re-called the multiplex PCR reads through MiXCR, storing one row per CDR3 protein. The table shows approximately 330,000 distinct CDR3 sequences, with roughly 17% occurring only once. The material sequenced was peripheral blood. Every receptor here comes from an adult man with Graves' ophthalmopathy.

This clonotype was recorded many times. The V and J genes are TRBV7-2 and TRBJ2-7; 14 bases fit TRBD2. This CDR3 contains 15 residues. Per germline, CDR1 SGHTA and CDR2 FQGNSA. V lost 4 bases and J lost 5; bases outside the gene matches: 4. CDR3 region: CASSSTGLAGDEQYF. The CDR3 DNA reads as TGTGCCAGCAGCTCCACGGGACTAGCGGGGGACGAGCAGTACTTC.

This clonotype was seen at least ten times. The J gene is TRBJ1-2, the V gene TRBV9; no reliable D call. Trimming took 4 bases from V and 8 from J, leaving 12 bases between them. Germline CDR1 and CDR2: SGDLS and YYNGEE. There are 12 residues in the CDR3. CDR3: CASSFNMGGYTF. CDR3 coding DNA: TGTGCCAGCAGCTTTAACATGGGAGGCTACACCTTC.